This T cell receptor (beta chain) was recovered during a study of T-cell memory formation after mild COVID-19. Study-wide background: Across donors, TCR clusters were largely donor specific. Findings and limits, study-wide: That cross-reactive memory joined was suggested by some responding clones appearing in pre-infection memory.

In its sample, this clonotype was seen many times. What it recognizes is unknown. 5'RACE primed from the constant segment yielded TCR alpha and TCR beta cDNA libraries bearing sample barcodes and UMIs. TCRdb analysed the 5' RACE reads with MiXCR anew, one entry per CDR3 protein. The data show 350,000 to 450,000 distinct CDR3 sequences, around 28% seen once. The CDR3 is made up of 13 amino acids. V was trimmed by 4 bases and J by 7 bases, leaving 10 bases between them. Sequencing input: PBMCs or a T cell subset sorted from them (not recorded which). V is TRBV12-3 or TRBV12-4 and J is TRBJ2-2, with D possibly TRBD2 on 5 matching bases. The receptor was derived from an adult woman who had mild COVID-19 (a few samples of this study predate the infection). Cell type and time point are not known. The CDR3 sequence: CASSWRADGELFF. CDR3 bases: TGTGCCAGCAGTTGGCGGGCCGACGGGGAGCTGTTTTTT.